This T cell receptor (beta chain) was recovered during a study of vaccination and CD4 T cells after COVID-19. The study, taken as a whole, reports: Apart from involving relatively few convalescent patients, the work omitted early post-infection timepoints.

TCRdb reprocessed the PCR reads with MiXCR, giving one entry per CDR3 protein. Of 26,000 or so distinct CDR3 sequences in the sample, approximately 51% are singletons; the top ten hold 5% to 6.5%. Time point defined: late sampling 161 to 241 days after vaccination in a few convalescent patients. V was clipped by 5 bases and J by 0 bases; unmatched bases: 3. CDR3 length: 15 amino acids. Germline CDR1 reads SGHAT; CDR2 reads FQNNGV. Turning to this clonotype: Its antigen is still unknown.

Sequencing was performed on CD4+ T cells from blood, taken about 7 months after SARS-CoV-2 vaccination. This TCR was recovered from a human donor who had recovered from COVID-19. The chain recombines TRBV11-2 with TRBJ2-1, with TRBD2 matching 8 bases. This CDR3 reads CASSHLAGSYNEQFF. CDR3 sequence (DNA): TGTGCCAGCAGCCACCTAGCGGGCTCCTACAATGAGCAGTTCTTC.